Below are 16 T cell receptor beta chains sequenced from a single sample in a study of blood T cell repertoires in COVID-19. Data came from immunoSEQ multiplex PCR; TCRdb stores just in-frame clones and leaves some out. Of roughly 130,000 clones in the sample, over 65% were seen once. The sequencing sample was made of peripheral blood. Every receptor here comes from a woman in her seventies with acute or convalescent COVID-19.

The rearrangement links TRBV5-1 to TRBJ2-2; 8 positions agree with TRBD1. Germline CDR1 reads SGHRS; CDR2 reads YFSETQ. This CDR3 is 15 amino acids long. The V segment lost 1 base and the J segment 7 bases; nucleotides outside the gene matches: 6. CDR3 in DNA: TGCGCCAGCAGCTTGCGGACAGGGTGGCTCGGGGAGCTGTTTTTT. As protein: CASSLRTGWLGELFF.

The V call is TRBV6-2 or TRBV6-3, the J call TRBJ1-2; 8 nucleotides align to TRBD1. Trimming at V came to 2 bases and at J to 4 bases, leaving 6 bases not matched to a gene. Germline CDR1 reads MNHEY; CDR2 reads SVGEGT. This CDR3 has 15 residues. The chain's CDR3 is CASSYPDRVAYGYTF. The DNA of the CDR3 is TGTGCCAGCAGTTACCCGGACAGGGTCGCCTATGGCTACACCTTC.

The genes are TRBV5-4 and TRBJ2-1, with 9 bases fitting TRBD1. V shed 0 bases, J shed 7 bases, and the junction held 8 bases outside the gene matches. Germline V gene data show CDR1 as SGHNT and CDR2 as YYREEE (reference sequence). The CDR3 runs to 16 residues. The CDR3 bases are TGTGCCAGCAGCTTGGGGTCTTACAGGGGGCAAAATGAGCAGTTCTTC. Translating it yields CASSLGSYRGQNEQFF.

This rearrangement joins TRBV6-2 or TRBV6-3 to TRBJ2-5; D unclear. The CDR3 is made up of 12 amino acids. Germline V gene sequence: CDR1 MNHEY, CDR2 SVGEGT. Trimming stripped 2 bases from V and 3 bases from J, with 4 bases between. This chain's CDR3 is CASSYTEETQYF. In nucleotides, the CDR3 is TGTGCCAGCAGTTACACAGAAGAGACCCAGTACTTC.

This chain joins TRBV5-6 and TRBJ1-6; TRBD1 might be the D (6 bases). The germline V and J ends were trimmed by 0 bases and 0 bases, with 13 bases remaining between them. The CDR3 loop spans 18 amino acids. Germline loops: CDR1 SGHDT, CDR2 YYEEEE. The CDR3 sequence is CASSLGGQLSSYNSPLHF. CDR3 in DNA: TGTGCCAGCAGCTTGGGGGGGCAACTTAGCTCCTATAATTCACCCCTCCACTTT.

The chain combines TRBV6-5 with TRBJ2-3, with D possibly TRBD1 on 5 matching bases. Germline V gives CDR1 MNHEY, CDR2 SVGAGI. Trimming removed 9 bases from V and 0 bases from J, with 16 bases in between. This CDR3 has 15 residues. The CDR3 DNA follows: TGTGCCAGTCATCCAGGGCTGGCTAGCACAGATACGCAGTATTTT. This encodes CASHPGLASTDTQYF.

The chain links TRBV7-6 to TRBJ1-6, with 9 bases aligning to TRBD1. The junction had 5 bases not matched to a gene; V was cut back by 5 bases and J by 6 bases. The CDR3 contains 15 residues. Germline V gene sequence: CDR1 SGHVS, CDR2 FNYEAQ. CDR3 in DNA: TGTGCCAGCAGCAACCCGGGACAGGGTAATTCACCCCTCCACTTT. This encodes CASSNPGQGNSPLHF.

The genes are TRBV6-5 and TRBJ2-6, with TRBD1 as a possible D gene (5 bases). There are 14 residues in the CDR3. Germline V gene lookup returns CDR1 MNHEY and CDR2 SVGAGI. The V and J ends lost 7 bases and 0 bases respectively, with 7 bases between them. This CDR3 is CASKGHSGANVLTF. The DNA for the CDR3 is TGTGCCAGCAAGGGGCACTCTGGGGCCAACGTCCTGACTTTC.

The chain is built from TRBV6-2 or TRBV6-3 and TRBJ1-1, with D hard to call. The CDR3 contains 13 residues. Per germline, CDR1 MNHEY and CDR2 SVGEGT. The germline V and J ends were trimmed by 0 bases and 1 base, with 3 bases remaining between them. The CDR3 nucleotides are TGTGCCAGCAGTTACTCCTGGAACACTGAAGCTTTCTTT. Translating it yields CASSYSWNTEAFF.

This clone occurred a few times. The chain is built from TRBV19 and TRBJ2-7; tentative D call: TRBD1 (5 bases). The CDR3 loop spans 11 amino acids. V dropped 7 bases and J dropped 7 bases, with 11 bases sitting between them. Germline values: CDR1 LNHDA, CDR2 SQIVND (reference sequence). Here the CDR3 DNA reads TGTGCCAGTAAAGGGGCTGGGGAGCAGTACTTC. The encoded protein is CASKGAGEQYF. Full variable domain (missing parts from reference TRBV19 and TRBJ2-7): DGGITQSPKYLFRKEGQNVTLSCEQNLNHDAMYWYRQDPGQGLRLIYYSQIVNDFQKGDIAEGYSVSREKKESFPLTVTSAQKNPTAFYLCASKGAGEQYFGPGTRLTVT.

The rearrangement joins TRBV3-1 (or the pseudogene TRBV3-2) to TRBJ1-2, with 8 positions matching TRBD1. V shed 5 bases and J 4 bases; nucleotides not matched to a gene: 9. This CDR3 comprises 15 residues. CDR1 LGHDT and CDR2 YNNKEL come from the germline V gene (reference sequence). CDR3 sequence (DNA): TGTGCCAGCAGCAAGCAGGGGGCGCAGGGCTATGGCTACACCTTC. Translated, it gives CASSKQGAQGYGYTF.

The rearrangement links TRBV6-5 to TRBJ2-3; TRBD1 matches 8 bases. The V gene's germline CDR1 is MNHEY and CDR2 SVGAGI. After removal of 10 bases from V and 2 bases from J, the junction contained 11 bases not matched to a gene. This CDR3 is built from 15 residues. The CDR3 DNA reads as TGTGCCACCTTGACAGGGGCCCCAATCACAGATACGCAGTATTTT. Its translation: CATLTGAPITDTQYF.

The V gene is TRBV29-1, the J gene TRBJ1-1; tentatively, D is TRBD1 (5 bases). V lost 2 bases and J 0 bases, leaving 13 bases between the germline ends. Germline-derived CDR1 and CDR2 are SQVTM and ANQGSEA. The CDR3 loop spans 15 amino acids. DNA for the CDR3: TGCAGCGTTGAAACCCGACAGAGACTGAACACTGAAGCTTTCTTT. This translates into CSVETRQRLNTEAFF. Variable domain in full (rest from reference TRBV29-1 and TRBJ1-1): SAVISQKPSRDICQRGTSLTIQCQVDSQVTMMFWYRQQPGQSLTLIATANQGSEATYESGFVIDKFPISRPNLTFSTLTVSNMSPEDSSIYLCSVETRQRLNTEAFFGQGTRLTVV.

The chain carries TRBV18 and TRBJ1-1, with D possibly TRBD1 on 5 matching bases. The CDR3 has 13 residues. Germline-derived CDR1 and CDR2 are KGHSH and LQKENI. The ends were cut back, 2 bases at V and 3 bases at J, with 7 bases in the middle. The CDR3 here is CASSPTRDTEAFF. The CDR3 coding sequence is TGTGCCAGCTCACCAACCAGGGACACTGAAGCTTTCTTT.

The chain combines TRBV4-2 with TRBJ1-2; no reliable D call. The CDR3 has 14 amino acids. Germline V gene sequence: CDR1 LGHNA, CDR2 YNFKEQ. V was pared by 0 bases and J by 4 bases, with 9 bases between. In nucleotides, the CDR3 is TGTGCCAGCAGCCAAGATCTCGATAGCTATGGCTACACCTTC. This encodes CASSQDLDSYGYTF.

The rearrangement links TRBV5-4 to TRBJ1-2; D uncertain. Between the trimmed V and J ends, which lost 3 bases and 6 bases, there was a span of 12 bases. CDR3 length: 13 amino acids. Germline V gives CDR1 SGHNT, CDR2 YYREEE (reference sequence). CDR3 DNA: TGTGCCAGCAGCTCAACTTCGCTAGATGGCTACACCTTC. Translation gives CASSSTSLDGYTF.